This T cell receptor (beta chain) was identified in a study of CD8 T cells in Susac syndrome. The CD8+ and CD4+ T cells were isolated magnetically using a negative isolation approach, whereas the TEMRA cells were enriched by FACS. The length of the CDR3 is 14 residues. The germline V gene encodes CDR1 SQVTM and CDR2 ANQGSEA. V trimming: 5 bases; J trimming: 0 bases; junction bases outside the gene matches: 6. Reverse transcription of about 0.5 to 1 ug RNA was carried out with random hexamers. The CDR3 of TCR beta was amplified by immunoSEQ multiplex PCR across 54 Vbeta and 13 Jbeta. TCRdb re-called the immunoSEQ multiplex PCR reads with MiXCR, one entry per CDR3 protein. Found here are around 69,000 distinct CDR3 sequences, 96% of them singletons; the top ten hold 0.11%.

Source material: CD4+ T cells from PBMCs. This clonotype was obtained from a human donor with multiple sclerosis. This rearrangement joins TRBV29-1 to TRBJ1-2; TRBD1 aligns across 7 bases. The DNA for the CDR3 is TGCAGCGTTATAATCACAGGGGCTAACTATGGCTACACCTTC. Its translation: CSVIITGANYGYTF.